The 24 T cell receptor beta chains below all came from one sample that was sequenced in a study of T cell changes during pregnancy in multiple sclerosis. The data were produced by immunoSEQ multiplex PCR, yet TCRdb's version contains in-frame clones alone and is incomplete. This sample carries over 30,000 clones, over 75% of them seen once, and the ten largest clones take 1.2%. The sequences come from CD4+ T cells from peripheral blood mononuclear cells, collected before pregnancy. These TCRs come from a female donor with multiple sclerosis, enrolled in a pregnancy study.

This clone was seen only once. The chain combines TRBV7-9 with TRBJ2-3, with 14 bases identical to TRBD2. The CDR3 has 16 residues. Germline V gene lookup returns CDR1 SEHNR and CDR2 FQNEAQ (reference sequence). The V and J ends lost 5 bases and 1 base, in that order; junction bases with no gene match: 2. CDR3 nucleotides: TGTGCCAGCAGCGGGACTAGCGGGAGCCGCACAGATACGCAGTATTTT. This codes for CASSGTSGSRTDTQYF.

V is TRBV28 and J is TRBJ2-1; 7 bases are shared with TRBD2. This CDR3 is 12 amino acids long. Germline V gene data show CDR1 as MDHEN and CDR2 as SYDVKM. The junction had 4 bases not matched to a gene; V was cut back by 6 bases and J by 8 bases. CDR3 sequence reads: CASSLAGYEQFF. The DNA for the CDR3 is TGTGCCAGCAGCTTAGCGGGCTATGAGCAGTTCTTC. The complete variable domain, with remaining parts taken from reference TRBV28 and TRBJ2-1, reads DVKVTQSSRYLVKRTGEKVFLECVQDMDHENMFWYRQDPGLGLRLIYFSYDVKMKEKGDIPEGYSVSREKKERFSLILESASTNQTSMYLCASSLAGYEQFFGPGTRLTVL.

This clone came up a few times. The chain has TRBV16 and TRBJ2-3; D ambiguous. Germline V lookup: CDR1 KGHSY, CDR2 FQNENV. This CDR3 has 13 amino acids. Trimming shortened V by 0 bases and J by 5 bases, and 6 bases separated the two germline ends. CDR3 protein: CASSQSIKDTQYF. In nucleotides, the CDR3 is TGTGCCAGCAGCCAATCAATAAAAGATACGCAGTATTTT.

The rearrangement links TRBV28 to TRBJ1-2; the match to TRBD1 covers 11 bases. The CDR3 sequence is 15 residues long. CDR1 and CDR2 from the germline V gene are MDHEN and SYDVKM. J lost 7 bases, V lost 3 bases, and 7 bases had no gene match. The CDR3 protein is CASSLPLGTGGGYTF. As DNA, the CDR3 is TGTGCCAGCAGTTTGCCACTAGGGACAGGGGGTGGCTACACCTTC.

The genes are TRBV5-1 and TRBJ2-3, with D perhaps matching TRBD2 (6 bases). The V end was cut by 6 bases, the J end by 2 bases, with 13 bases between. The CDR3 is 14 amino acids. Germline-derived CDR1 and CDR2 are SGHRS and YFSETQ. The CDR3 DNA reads TGCGCCAGCAAAGGTAGCGGTGACACAGATACGCAGTATTTT. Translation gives CASKGSGDTDTQYF. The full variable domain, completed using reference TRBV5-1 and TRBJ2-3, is KAGVTQTPRYLIKTRGQQVTLSCSPISGHRSVSWYQQTPGQGLQFLFEYFSETQRNKGNFPGRFSGRQFSNSRSEMNVSTLELGDSALYLCASKGSGDTDTQYFGPGTRLTVL.

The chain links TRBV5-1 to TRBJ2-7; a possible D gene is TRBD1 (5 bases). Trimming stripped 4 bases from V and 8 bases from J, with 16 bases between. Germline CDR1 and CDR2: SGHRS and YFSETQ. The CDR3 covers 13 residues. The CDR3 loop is CASSGQGLSKQYF. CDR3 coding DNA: TGCGCCAGCAGCGGGCAGGGCCTTAGCAAGCAGTACTTC.

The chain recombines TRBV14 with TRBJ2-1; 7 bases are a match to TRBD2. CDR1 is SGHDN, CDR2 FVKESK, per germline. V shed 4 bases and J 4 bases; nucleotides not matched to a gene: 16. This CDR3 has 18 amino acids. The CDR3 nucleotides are TGTGCCAGCAGCCCTGCTGGGTTAGGGCTAGCGGTGTACAATGAGCAGTTCTTC. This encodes CASSPAGLGLAVYNEQFF. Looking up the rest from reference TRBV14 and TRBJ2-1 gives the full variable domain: EAGVTQFPSHSVIEKGQTVTLRCDPISGHDNLYWYRRVMGKEIKFLLHFVKESKQDESGMPNNRFLAERTGGTYSTLKVQPAELEDSGVYFCASSPAGLGLAVYNEQFFGPGTRLTVL.

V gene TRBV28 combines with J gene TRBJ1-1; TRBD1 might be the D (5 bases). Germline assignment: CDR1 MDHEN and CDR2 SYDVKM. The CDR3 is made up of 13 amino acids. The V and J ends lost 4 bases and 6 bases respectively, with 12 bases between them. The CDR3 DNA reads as TGTGCCAGCAGTTGGGGGGGGAGGCCTGAAGCTTTCTTT. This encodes CASSWGGRPEAFF.

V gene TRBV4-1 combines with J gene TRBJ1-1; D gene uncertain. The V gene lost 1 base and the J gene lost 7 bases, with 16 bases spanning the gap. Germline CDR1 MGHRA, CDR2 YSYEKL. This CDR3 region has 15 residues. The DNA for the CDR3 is TGCGCCAGCAGCCAAGCCCGGGTTCGAACCTATGAAGCTTTCTTT. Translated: CASSQARVRTYEAFF.

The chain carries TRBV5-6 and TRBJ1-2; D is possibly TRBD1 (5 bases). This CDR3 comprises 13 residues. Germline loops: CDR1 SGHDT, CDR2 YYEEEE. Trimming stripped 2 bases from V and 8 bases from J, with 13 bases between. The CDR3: CASSFSRAGGYTF. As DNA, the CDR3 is TGTGCCAGCAGCTTTAGCAGGGCCGGGGGCTACACCTTC.

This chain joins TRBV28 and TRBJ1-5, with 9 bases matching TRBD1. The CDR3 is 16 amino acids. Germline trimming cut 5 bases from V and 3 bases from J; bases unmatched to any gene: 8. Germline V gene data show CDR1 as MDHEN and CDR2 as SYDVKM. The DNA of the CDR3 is TGTGCCAGCAGTACCCTACAGGGGGCGAACAATCAGCCCCAGCATTTT. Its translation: CASSTLQGANNQPQHF.

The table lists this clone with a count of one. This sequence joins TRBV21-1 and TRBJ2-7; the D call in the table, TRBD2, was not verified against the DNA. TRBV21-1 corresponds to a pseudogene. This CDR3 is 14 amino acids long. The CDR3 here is CASSKLAELYEQYF. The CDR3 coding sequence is TGTGCCAGCAGCAAACTAGCGGAGCTATACGAGCAGTACTTC.

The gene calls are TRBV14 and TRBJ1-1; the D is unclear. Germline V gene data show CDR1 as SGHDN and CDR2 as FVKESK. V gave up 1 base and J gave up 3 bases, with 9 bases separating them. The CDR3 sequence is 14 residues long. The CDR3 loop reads CASSQVSVDTEAFF. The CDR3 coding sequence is TGTGCCAGCAGCCAAGTTTCAGTTGACACTGAAGCTTTCTTT.

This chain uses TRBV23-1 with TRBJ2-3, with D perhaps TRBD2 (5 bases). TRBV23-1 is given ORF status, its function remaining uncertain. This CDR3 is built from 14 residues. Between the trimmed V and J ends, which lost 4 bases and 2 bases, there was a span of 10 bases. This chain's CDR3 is CASSRPRDTDTQYF. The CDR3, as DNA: TGCGCCAGCAGTCGCCCTCGGGACACAGATACGCAGTATTTT.

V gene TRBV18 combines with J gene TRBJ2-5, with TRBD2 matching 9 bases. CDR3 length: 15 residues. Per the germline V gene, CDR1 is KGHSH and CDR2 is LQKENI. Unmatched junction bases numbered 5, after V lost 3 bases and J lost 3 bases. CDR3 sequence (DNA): TGTGCCAGCTCACCGGCTATAGCGGGAGAAGAGACCCAGTACTTC. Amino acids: CASSPAIAGEETQYF.

CDR3 DNA: TGCGCCAGCAGCTTGGGGGCCTTCTCTGGAAACACCATATATTTT. Translation: CASSLGAFSGNTIYF. The chain uses TRBV5-1 and TRBJ1-3; D not certain. CDR1 is SGHRS, CDR2 YFSETQ, per germline. V was cut by 0 bases and J by 0 bases, with 7 bases left in between. CDR3 length equals 15 residues. The variable domain in full, completed from reference TRBV5-1 and TRBJ1-3, reads KAGVTQTPRYLIKTRGQQVTLSCSPISGHRSVSWYQQTPGQGLQFLFEYFSETQRNKGNFPGRFSGRQFSNSRSEMNVSTLELGDSALYLCASSLGAFSGNTIYFGEGSWLTVV.

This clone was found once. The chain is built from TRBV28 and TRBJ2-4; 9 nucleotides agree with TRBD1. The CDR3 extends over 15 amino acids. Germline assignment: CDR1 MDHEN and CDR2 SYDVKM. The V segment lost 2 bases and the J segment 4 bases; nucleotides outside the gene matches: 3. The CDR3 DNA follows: TGTGCCAGCAGTTTAGGGGACAGGGAGAAAAACATTCAGTACTTC. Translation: CASSLGDREKNIQYF.

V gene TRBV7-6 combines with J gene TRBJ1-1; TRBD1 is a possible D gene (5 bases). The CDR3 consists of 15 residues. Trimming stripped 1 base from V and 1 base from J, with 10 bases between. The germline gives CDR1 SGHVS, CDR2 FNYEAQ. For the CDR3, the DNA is TGTGCCAGCAGCTTAGACAGGAGAGGGAACACTGAAGCTTTCTTT. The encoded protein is CASSLDRRGNTEAFF.

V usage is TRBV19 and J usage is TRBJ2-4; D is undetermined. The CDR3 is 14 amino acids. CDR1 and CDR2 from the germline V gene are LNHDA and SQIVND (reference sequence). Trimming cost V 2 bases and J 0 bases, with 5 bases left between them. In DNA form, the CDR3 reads TGTGCCAGTAGTATACTCTTAGCCAAAAACATTCAGTACTTC. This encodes CASSILLAKNIQYF.

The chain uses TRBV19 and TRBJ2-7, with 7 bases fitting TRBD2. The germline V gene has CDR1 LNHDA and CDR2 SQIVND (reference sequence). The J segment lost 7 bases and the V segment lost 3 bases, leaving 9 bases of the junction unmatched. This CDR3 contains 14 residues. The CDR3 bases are TGTGCCAGTAGTATCGCGGGAGCAGTTCTTGAGCAGTACTTC. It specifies CASSIAGAVLEQYF.

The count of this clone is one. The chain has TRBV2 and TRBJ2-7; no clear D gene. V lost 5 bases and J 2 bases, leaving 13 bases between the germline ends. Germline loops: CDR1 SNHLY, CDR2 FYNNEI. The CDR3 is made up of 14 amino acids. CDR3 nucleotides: TGTGCCAGCAGTTTCCTACTAACCGCCTACGAGCAGTACTTC. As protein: CASSFLLTAYEQYF. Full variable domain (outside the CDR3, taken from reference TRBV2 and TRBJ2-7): EPEVTQTPSHQVTQMGQEVILRCVPISNHLYFYWYRQILGQKVEFLVSFYNNEISEKSEIFDDQFSVERPDGSNFTLKIRSTKLEDSAMYFCASSFLLTAYEQYFGPGTRLTVT.

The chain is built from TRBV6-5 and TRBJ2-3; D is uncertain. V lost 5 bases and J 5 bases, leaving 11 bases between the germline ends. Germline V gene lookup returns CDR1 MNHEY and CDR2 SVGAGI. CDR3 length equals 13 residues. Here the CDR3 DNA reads TGTGCCAGCAGTGAAACGACGGGAGATACGCAGTATTTT. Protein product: CASSETTGDTQYF.

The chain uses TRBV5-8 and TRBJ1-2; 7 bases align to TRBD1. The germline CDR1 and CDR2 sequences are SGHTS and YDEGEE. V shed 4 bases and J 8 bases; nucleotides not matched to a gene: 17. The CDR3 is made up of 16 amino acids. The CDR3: CASSADRLDQAGGYTF. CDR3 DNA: TGTGCCAGCAGCGCGGACAGGCTGGATCAGGCAGGGGGCTACACCTTC.

The CDR3 region is CASSHQGTGELFF. The CDR3 DNA sequence: TGTGCCAGCAGTCATCAGGGTACCGGGGAGCTGTTTTTT. The chain is built from TRBV6-5 and TRBJ2-2, with D tentatively TRBD1 (5 bases). The CDR3 contains 13 residues. Trimming shortened V by 5 bases and J by 5 bases, and 9 bases separated the two germline ends. Germline assignment: CDR1 MNHEY and CDR2 SVGAGI.